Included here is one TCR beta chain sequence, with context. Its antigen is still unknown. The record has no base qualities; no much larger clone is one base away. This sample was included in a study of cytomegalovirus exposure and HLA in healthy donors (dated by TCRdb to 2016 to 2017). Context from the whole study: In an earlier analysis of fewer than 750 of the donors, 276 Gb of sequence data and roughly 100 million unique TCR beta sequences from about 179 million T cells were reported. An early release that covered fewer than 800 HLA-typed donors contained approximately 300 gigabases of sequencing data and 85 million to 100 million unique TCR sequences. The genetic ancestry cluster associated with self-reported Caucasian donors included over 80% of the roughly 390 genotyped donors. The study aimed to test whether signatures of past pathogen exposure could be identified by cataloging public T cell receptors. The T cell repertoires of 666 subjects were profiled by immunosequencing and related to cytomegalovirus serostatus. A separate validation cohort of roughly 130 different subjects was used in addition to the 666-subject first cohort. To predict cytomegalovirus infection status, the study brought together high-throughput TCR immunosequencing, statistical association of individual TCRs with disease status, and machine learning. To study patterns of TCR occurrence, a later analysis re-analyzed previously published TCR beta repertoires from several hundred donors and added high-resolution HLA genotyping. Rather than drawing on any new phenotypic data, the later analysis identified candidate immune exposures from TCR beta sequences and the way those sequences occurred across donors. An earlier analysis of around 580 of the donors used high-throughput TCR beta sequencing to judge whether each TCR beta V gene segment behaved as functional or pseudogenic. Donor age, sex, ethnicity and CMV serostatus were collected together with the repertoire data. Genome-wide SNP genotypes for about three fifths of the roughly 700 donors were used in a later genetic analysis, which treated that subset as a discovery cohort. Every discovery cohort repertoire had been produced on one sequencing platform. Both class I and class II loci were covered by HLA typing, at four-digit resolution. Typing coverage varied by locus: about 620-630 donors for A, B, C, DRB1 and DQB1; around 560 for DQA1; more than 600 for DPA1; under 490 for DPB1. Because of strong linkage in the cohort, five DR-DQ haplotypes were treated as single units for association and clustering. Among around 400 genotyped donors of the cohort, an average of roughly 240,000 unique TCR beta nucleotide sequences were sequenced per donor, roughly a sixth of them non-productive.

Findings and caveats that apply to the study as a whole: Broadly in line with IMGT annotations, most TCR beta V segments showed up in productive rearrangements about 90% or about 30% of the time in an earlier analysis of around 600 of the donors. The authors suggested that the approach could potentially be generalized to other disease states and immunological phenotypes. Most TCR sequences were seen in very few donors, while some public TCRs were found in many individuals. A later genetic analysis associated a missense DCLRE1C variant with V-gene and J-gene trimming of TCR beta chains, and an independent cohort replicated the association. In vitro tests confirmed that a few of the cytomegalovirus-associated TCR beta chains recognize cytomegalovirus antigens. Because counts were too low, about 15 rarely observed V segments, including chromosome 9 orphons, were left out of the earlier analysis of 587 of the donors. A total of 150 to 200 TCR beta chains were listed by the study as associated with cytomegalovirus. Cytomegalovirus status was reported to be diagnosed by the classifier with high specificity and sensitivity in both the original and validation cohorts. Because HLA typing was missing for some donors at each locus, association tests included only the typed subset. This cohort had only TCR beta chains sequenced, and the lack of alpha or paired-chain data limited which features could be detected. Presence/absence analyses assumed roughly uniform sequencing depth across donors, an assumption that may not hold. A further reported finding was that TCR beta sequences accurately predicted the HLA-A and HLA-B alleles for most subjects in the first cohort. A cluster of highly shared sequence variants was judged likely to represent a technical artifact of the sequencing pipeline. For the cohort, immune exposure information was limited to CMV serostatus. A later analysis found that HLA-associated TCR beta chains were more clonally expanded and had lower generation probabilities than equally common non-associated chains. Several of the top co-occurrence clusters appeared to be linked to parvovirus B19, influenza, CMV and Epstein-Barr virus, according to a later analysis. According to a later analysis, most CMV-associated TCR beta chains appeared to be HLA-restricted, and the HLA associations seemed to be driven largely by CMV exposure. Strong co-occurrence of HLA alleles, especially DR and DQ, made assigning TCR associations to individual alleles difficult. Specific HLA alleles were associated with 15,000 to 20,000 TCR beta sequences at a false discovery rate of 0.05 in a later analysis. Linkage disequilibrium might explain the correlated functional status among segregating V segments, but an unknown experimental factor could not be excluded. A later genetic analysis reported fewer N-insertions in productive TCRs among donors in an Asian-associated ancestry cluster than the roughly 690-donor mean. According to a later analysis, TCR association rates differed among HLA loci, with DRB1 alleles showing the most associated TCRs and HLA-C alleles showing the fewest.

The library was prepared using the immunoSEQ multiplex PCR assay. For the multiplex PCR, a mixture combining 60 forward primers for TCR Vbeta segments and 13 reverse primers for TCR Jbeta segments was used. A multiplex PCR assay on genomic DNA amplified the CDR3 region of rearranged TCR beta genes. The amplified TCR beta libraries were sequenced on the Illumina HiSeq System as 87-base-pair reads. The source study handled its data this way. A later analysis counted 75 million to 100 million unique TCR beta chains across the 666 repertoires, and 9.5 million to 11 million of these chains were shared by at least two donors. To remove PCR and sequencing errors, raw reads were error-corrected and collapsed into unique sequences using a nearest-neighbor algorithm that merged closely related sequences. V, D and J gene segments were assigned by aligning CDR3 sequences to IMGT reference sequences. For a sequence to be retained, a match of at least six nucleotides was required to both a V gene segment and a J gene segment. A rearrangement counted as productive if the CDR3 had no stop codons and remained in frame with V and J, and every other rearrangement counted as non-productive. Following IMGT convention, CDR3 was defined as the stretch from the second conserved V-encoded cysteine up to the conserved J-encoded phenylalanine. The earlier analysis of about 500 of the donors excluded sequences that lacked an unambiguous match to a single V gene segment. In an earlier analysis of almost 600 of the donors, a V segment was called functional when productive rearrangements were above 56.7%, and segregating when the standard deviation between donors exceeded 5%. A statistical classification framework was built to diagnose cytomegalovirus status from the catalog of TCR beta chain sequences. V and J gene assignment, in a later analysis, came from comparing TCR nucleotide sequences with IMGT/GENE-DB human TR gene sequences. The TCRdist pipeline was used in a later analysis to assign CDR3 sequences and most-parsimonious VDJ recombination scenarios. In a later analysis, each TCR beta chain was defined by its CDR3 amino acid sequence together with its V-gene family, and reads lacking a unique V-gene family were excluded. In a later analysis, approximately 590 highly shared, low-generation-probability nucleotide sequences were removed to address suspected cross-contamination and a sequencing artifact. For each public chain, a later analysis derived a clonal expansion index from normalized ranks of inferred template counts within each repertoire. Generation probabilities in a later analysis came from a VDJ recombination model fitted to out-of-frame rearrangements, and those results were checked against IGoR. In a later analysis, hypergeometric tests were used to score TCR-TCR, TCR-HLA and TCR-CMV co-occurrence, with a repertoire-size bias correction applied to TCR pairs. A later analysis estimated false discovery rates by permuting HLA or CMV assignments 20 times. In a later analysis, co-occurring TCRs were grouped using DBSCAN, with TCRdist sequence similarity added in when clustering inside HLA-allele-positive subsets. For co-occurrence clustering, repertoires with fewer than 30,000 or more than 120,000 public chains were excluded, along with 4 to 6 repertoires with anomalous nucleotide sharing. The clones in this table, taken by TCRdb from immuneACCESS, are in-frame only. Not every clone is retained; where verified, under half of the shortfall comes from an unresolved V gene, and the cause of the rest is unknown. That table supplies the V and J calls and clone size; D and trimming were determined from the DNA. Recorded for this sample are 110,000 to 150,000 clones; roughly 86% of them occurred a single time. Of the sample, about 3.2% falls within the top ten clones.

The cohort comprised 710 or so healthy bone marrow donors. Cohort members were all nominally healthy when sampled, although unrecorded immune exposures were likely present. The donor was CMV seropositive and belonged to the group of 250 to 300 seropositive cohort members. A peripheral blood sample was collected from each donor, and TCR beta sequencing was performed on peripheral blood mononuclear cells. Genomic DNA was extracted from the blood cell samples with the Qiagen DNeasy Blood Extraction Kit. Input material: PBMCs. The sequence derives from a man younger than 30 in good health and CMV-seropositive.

The bases are TGTGCCAGCAGTTACAGTCAGGGTGCGAATAACATTCAGTACTTC. It translates to CASSYSQGANNIQYF. Rearrangement joined TRBV6-5 to TRBJ2-4; the D gene is perhaps TRBD1, from 5 matching bases. The CDR3 has 15 amino acids, counting the end cysteine and phenylalanine. Here the CDR3 DNA is all that survives: 45 bases in frame from base 1. Sequences MNHEY (CDR1) and SVGAGI (CDR2) are obtained from the germline V gene. V and J lose 2 bases and 7 bases, and a span of 15 bases separates them.